Listed below are T cell receptor beta chains from one sample, sequenced in a study of blood T cell repertoires in COVID-19. TCRdb's table, derived via immunoSEQ multiplex PCR, lists solely in-frame clones and lacks some. The table lists about 60,000 clones, about three quarters of them singletons, with around half in the top ten. Sequenced sample: peripheral blood. All receptors come from a woman older than 75 with acute or convalescent COVID-19. The CDR3 runs from the conserved cysteine through the conserved F or W. The D gene is left open where the match is weak. Clone size appears in some rows only: once, few, many, or a class for an expanded clone.

D	V	size	J	CDR3	DNA
TRBD1	TRBV28	NA	TRBJ1-1	CASRLQGASTEAFF	TGTGCCAGCAGGCTACAGGGGGCGAGCACTGAAGCTTTCTTT
TRBD1	TRBV7-9	once	TRBJ2-7	CASTRALGTGDYEQYF	TGTGCCAGCACCCGAGCCCTCGGGACAGGGGATTACGAGCAGTACTTC
NA	TRBV3-1/TRBV3-2	NA	TRBJ2-7	CASSQGNEQYF	TGTGCCAGCAGCCAAGGTAACGAGCAGTACTTC
NA	TRBV3-1/TRBV3-2	NA	TRBJ2-7	CASSISTSASSYEQYF	TGTGCCAGCAGCATTTCAACTAGTGCGAGCTCCTACGAGCAGTACTTC
NA	TRBV10-3	NA	TRBJ2-7	CAISDRNSYEQYF	TGTGCCATCAGTGACAGAAACTCCTACGAGCAGTACTTC
NA	TRBV28	few	TRBJ1-6	CASSLPGWNSPLHF	TGTGCCAGCAGTTTACCGGGATGGAATTCACCCCTCCACTTT
NA	TRBV11-2	NA	TRBJ1-3	CASSFQGNTIYF	TGTGCCAGCAGCTTCCAAGGAAACACCATATATTTT
NA	TRBV2	NA	TRBJ2-7	CASSPTGQPYEQYF	TGTGCCAGCAGCCCGACAGGCCAACCCTACGAGCAGTACTTC
NA	TRBV6-2/TRBV6-3	NA	TRBJ1-1	CASSLYLDSLEAFF	TGTGCCAGCAGTCTATACCTAGACAGTCTTGAAGCTTTCTTT
TRBD2	TRBV7-2	NA	TRBJ2-1	CASSLEASGGNEQFF	TGTGCCAGCAGCTTAGAGGCTAGCGGGGGCAATGAGCAGTTCTTC
NA	TRBV6-6	NA	TRBJ1-6	CASSYRSPGSLHF	TGTGCCAGCAGTTACAGAAGCCCCGGGTCCCTCCACTTT
NA	TRBV5-1	NA	TRBJ2-2	CASSTTRDGELFF	TGCGCCAGCAGCACCACCCGAGACGGGGAGCTGTTTTTT
NA	TRBV9	NA	TRBJ1-3	CASSVDGRAGRYSGNTIYF	TGTGCCAGCAGCGTAGATGGCAGAGCGGGCCGCTACTCTGGAAACACCATATATTTT
TRBD1	TRBV5-1	NA	TRBJ2-3	CASNQGGTDTQYF	TGCGCCAGCAACCAGGGGGGCACAGATACGCAGTATTTT
TRBD2	TRBV30	NA	TRBJ2-5	CAWSVTGAGETQYF	TGTGCCTGGAGTGTAACGGGAGCGGGGGAGACCCAGTACTTC
TRBD2	TRBV5-8	NA	TRBJ2-1	CASSFGTSDYNEQFF	TGTGCCAGCAGCTTCGGGACTAGCGATTACAATGAGCAGTTCTTC
TRBD2	TRBV18	few	TRBJ2-2	CASSPDRRAGGTGELFF	TGTGCCAGCTCACCGGACCGGAGAGCGGGAGGCACCGGGGAGCTGTTTTTT
TRBD2	TRBV28	NA	TRBJ2-1	CASSPPPAGNEQFF	TGTGCCAGCAGTCCCCCCCCAGCGGGGAATGAGCAGTTCTTC
TRBD2	TRBV13	NA	TRBJ2-7	CASSLGASGAYEQYF	TGTGCCAGCAGCTTAGGCGCTAGCGGGGCCTACGAGCAGTACTTC
TRBD2	TRBV7-7	NA	TRBJ2-3	CASSLRSGSADTQYF	TGTGCTAGCAGCTTACGCAGCGGGAGCGCAGATACGCAGTATTTT
NA	TRBV7-2	NA	TRBJ2-7	CASSPVAAYEQYF	TGTGCCAGCAGCCCGGTAGCGGCCTACGAGCAGTACTTC
TRBD2	TRBV27	NA	TRBJ2-2	CASSPVLAGAGELFF	TGTGCCAGCAGCCCCGTACTAGCGGGGGCCGGGGAGCTGTTTTTT
NA	TRBV7-2	once	TRBJ1-1	CASSYGGNTEAFF	TGTGCCAGCAGCTATGGAGGGAACACTGAAGCTTTCTTT
NA	TRBV7-3	NA	TRBJ2-7	CASSFPNQSPWEVGYEQYF	TGTGCCAGCAGCTTCCCAAATCAGTCGCCTTGGGAGGTAGGCTACGAGCAGTACTTC
TRBD1	TRBV7-8	NA	TRBJ2-7	CASSWGQGSRFSYEQYF	TGTGCCAGCAGCTGGGGACAGGGGTCGCGTTTCTCCTACGAGCAGTACTTC
NA	TRBV3-1/TRBV3-2	NA	TRBJ2-3	CASSLYADTQYF	TGTGCCAGCAGCCTCTATGCAGATACGCAGTATTTT
TRBD2	TRBV11-2	once	TRBJ2-1	CASSRRASGSAGFYNEQFF	TGTGCCAGCAGCCGCCGGGCTAGCGGGAGTGCCGGGTTCTACAATGAGCAGTTCTTC
TRBD1	TRBV24-1	many	TRBJ1-1	CATSDSRQGNTEAFF	TGTGCCACCAGTGATTCCCGACAGGGGAACACTGAAGCTTTCTTT
NA	TRBV15	NA	TRBJ2-7	CATSSPTPGLEGEQYF	TGTGCCACCAGCAGCCCAACCCCGGGACTGGAAGGGGAGCAGTACTTC
TRBD2	TRBV10-2	NA	TRBJ2-3	CASSEKGLAGEPYTDTQYF	TGCGCCAGCAGTGAGAAGGGACTAGCGGGAGAACCGTACACAGATACGCAGTATTTT
TRBD2	TRBV3-1/TRBV3-2	NA	TRBJ2-1	CASSQGLAGGWGNEQFF	TGTGCCAGCAGCCAAGGTCTAGCGGGAGGGTGGGGCAATGAGCAGTTCTTC
TRBD1	TRBV7-8	NA	TRBJ1-1	CASSPDGTGNTEAFF	TGTGCCAGCAGCCCCGACGGGACAGGTAATACTGAAGCTTTCTTT
TRBD2	TRBV27	NA	TRBJ2-3	CASSPRLAGGLDTQYF	TGTGCCAGCAGTCCGCGACTAGCGGGAGGTCTAGATACGCAGTATTTT
NA	TRBV14	NA	TRBJ1-4	CASSQATTGKLFF	TGTGCCAGCAGCCAGGCTACTACAGGAAAACTGTTTTTT
TRBD1	TRBV5-1	NA	TRBJ1-6	CASSPRGTGRDSPLHF	TGCGCCAGCAGCCCACGGGGGACAGGGAGGGATTCACCCCTCCACTTT
NA	TRBV18	few	TRBJ1-1	CASSYLGGSEAFF	TGTGCCAGCTCCTACCTCGGAGGGAGTGAAGCTTTCTTT
TRBD2	TRBV18	NA	TRBJ2-2	CASSPGLAGGPTGELFF	TGTGCCAGCTCACCGGGACTAGCGGGAGGACCCACCGGGGAGCTGTTTTTT
NA	TRBV3-1/TRBV3-2	NA	TRBJ1-1	CASSPFSTNTEAFF	TGTGCCAGCAGCCCGTTCTCAACTAACACTGAAGCTTTCTTT
NA	TRBV11-2	NA	TRBJ2-3	CASSLGLTSTDTQYF	TGTGCCAGCAGCTTGGGACTTACTAGCACAGATACGCAGTATTTT
NA	TRBV6-5	once	TRBJ2-3	CASELRATDTQYF	TGTGCCAGCGAGCTCAGGGCCACAGATACGCAGTATTTT
TRBD2	TRBV5-8	NA	TRBJ2-7	CASSLVGHGGEQYF	TGTGCCAGCAGCTTGGTCGGGCACGGGGGGGAGCAGTACTTC
NA	TRBV9	once	TRBJ1-6	CASSAPRGEGSPLHF	TGTGCCAGCAGCGCTCCCAGGGGAGAAGGTTCACCCCTCCACTTT
TRBD1	TRBV24-1	NA	TRBJ1-4	CATSDGPGQGYEKLFF	TGTGCCACCAGTGACGGCCCGGGACAGGGATATGAAAAACTGTTTTTT
NA	TRBV18	NA	TRBJ2-5	CASSPGGVIEETQYF	TGTGCCAGCTCACCAGGGGGCGTCATCGAAGAGACCCAGTACTTC
TRBD1	TRBV28	NA	TRBJ1-6	CASSLVQGAAGSPLHF	TGTGCCAGCAGTTTAGTTCAGGGGGCGGCTGGTTCACCCCTCCACTTT
NA	TRBV5-1	NA	TRBJ2-3	CASTFTSPGSDTQYF	TGCGCCAGCACCTTTACATCCCCAGGGTCAGATACGCAGTATTTT
NA	TRBV6-5	NA	TRBJ1-2	CAARRQGLDYGYTF	TGTGCCGCCAGGCGGCAGGGCTTGGACTATGGCTACACCTTC
TRBD1	TRBV28	NA	TRBJ1-2	CASRETGGTDTGYGYTF	TGTGCCAGCAGGGAAACAGGGGGTACTGACACTGGATATGGCTACACCTTC
NA	TRBV10-3	NA	TRBJ2-2	CAIRTEISAANTGELFF	TGTGCCATCCGGACAGAAATTTCTGCCGCGAACACCGGGGAGCTGTTTTTT
TRBD1	TRBV29-1	NA	TRBJ2-3	CSVDTGGTDTQYF	TGCAGCGTTGATACAGGGGGCACAGATACGCAGTATTTT